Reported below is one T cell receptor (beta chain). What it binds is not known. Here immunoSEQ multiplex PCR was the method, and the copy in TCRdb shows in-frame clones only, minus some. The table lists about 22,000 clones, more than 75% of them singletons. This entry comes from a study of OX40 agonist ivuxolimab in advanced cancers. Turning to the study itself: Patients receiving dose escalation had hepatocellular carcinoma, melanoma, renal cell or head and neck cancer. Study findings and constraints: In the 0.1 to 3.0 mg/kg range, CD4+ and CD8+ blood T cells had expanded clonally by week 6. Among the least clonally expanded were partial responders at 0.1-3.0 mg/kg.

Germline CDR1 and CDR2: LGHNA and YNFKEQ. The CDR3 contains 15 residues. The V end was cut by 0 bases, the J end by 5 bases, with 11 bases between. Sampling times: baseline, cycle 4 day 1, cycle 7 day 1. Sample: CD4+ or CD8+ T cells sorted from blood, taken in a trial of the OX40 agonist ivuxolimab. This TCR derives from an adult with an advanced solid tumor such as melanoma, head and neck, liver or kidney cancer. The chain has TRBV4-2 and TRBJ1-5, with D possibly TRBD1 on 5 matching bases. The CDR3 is CASSQDRDSYQPQHF. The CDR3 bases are TGTGCCAGCAGCCAAGATCGTGACAGCTATCAGCCCCAGCATTTT.